These 6 T cell receptor beta chains were all obtained from the same sample, sequenced in a study of blood T cell repertoires in COVID-19. This table comes from immunoSEQ multiplex PCR, and its TCRdb copy is limited to in-frame clones, with some not included. Of around 260,000 clones listed, roughly nine tenths are singletons. The sample was peripheral blood. These receptors came from a man aged 60-69 years who had recovered from COVID-19.

The CDR3 region is CASRGRGEMTYNEQFF. For the CDR3, the DNA is TGTGCCAGCAGAGGCAGGGGCGAGATGACATACAATGAGCAGTTCTTC. The rearrangement links TRBV7-9 to TRBJ2-1, with a weak D call TRBD1 (6 bases). The CDR3 spans 16 residues. Germline CDR1 and CDR2: SEHNR and FQNEAQ (reference sequence). V was pared by 6 bases and J by 4 bases, with 19 bases between.

V and J are TRBV3-1 (or the pseudogene TRBV3-2) and TRBJ2-5; 9 bases align to TRBD2. This CDR3 has 19 amino acids. Germline V gene data show CDR1 as LGHDT and CDR2 as YNNKEL (reference sequence). V was pared by 0 bases and J by 2 bases, with 13 bases of the junction left unmatched. As DNA, the CDR3 is TGTGCCAGCAGCCAAGATCTTTGGGGGACTAGCAACAGACAAGAGACCCAGTACTTC. Encoded protein: CASSQDLWGTSNRQETQYF.

The gene calls are TRBV30 and TRBJ2-4; possibly TRBD1 for D (6 bases). Trimming removed 0 bases at V and 4 bases at J, with 16 bases between. CDR3 size: 16 residues. CDR1 is GTSNPN, CDR2 SVGIG, per germline (reference sequence). CDR3 sequence reads: CAWSVQGPAIKNIQYF. The CDR3, as DNA: TGTGCCTGGAGTGTTCAGGGGCCCGCGATAAAAAACATTCAGTACTTC. Full variable domain (rest looked up from reference TRBV30 and TRBJ2-4): SQTIHQWPATLVQPVGSPLSLECTVEGTSNPNLYWYRQAAGRGLQLLFYSVGIGQISSEVPQNLSASRPQDRQFILSSKKLLLSDSGFYLCAWSVQGPAIKNIQYFGAGTRLSVL.

V usage is TRBV7-9 and J usage is TRBJ2-1; 7 positions agree with TRBD1. V was clipped by 9 bases and J by 8 bases; unmatched bases: 10. Per germline, CDR1 SEHNR and CDR2 FQNEAQ (reference sequence). The CDR3 runs 13 residues. Here the CDR3 reads CARGGSGRHEQFF. Here the CDR3 DNA reads TGTGCCAGAGGGGGCTCGGGTAGGCATGAGCAGTTCTTC.

The J gene is TRBJ2-1, the V gene TRBV4-2; 7 bases fit TRBD1. V shed 1 base and J 5 bases; nucleotides not matched to a gene: 8. Germline V gene sequence: CDR1 LGHNA, CDR2 YNFKEQ. The CDR3 sequence is 16 residues long. The CDR3 nucleotides read TGTGCCAGCAGCCAAGCTTTAGGACAGGCAAACAATGAGCAGTTCTTC. Translating gives CASSQALGQANNEQFF.

This chain links TRBV5-6 with TRBJ2-5; TRBD2 aligns across 13 bases. The CDR3 runs to 17 residues. Germline loops: CDR1 SGHDT, CDR2 YYEEEE. V was clipped by 4 bases and J by 0 bases; unmatched bases: 6. CDR3 nucleotide sequence: TGTGCCAGCAGCCCGGGACTAGCGGGGAGATACCAAGAGACCCAGTACTTC. Translating gives CASSPGLAGRYQETQYF.